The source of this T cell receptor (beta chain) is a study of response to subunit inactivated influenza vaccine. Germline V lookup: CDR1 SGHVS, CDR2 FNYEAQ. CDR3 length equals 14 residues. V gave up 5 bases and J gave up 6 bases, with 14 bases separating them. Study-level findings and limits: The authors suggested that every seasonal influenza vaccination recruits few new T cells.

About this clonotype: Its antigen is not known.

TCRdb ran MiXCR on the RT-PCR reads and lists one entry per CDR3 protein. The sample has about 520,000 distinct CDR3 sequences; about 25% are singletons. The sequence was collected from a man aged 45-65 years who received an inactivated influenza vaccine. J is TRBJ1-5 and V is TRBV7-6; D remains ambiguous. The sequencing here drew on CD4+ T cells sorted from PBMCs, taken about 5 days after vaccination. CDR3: CASSQSGGSQPQHF. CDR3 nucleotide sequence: TGTGCCAGCAGCCAGTCGGGAGGAAGTCAGCCCCAGCATTTT.